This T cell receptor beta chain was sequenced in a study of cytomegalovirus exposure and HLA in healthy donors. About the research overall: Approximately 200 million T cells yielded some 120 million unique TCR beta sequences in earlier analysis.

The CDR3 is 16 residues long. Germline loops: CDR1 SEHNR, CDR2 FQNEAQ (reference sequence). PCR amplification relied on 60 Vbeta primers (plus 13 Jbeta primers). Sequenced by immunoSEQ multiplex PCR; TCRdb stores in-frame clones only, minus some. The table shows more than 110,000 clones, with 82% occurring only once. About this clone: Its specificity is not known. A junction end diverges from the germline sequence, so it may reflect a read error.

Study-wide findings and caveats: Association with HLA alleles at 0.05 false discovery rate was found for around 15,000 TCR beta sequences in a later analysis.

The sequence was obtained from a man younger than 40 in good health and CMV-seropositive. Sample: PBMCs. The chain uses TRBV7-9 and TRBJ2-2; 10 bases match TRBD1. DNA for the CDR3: TGTGCCGGCAGTCGCGGGACAGGGGAGAGGGCCGGGGAGCTGTTTTTT. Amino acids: CAGSRGTGERAGELFF.